This record looks at one T cell receptor (beta chain) sequence and its context. The data belong to a study of blood T cell repertoires in COVID-19. Turning to the study itself: From the United States, Italy and Spain came samples of acute and convalescent COVID-19. From T cells, B-cell-depleted T cells, or PBMCs came the material, which was cDNA or gDNA.

This CDR3 region has 12 residues. Trimming shortened V by 5 bases and J by 8 bases, and 10 bases separated the two germline ends. The germline V gene encodes CDR1 MNHEY and CDR2 SVGAGI. Generated by immunoSEQ multiplex PCR, the TCRdb table keeps only in-frame clones and is missing some. The profile shows around 140,000 clones, 84% of them singletons. Residents of about two dozen US areas, aged roughly 18 to 89 years, made up the participants. In assigning cohorts, the study relied on participant-reported clinical history. This rearrangement joins TRBV6-5 to TRBJ2-1, with TRBD1 as a possible D gene (8 bases). The sample taken for sequencing was PBMCs or T cells enriched from blood (not recorded which). The clonotype originates from a woman aged 45-60 years with acute COVID-19. In nucleotides, the CDR3 is TGTGCCAGCAGTACAGGGGGGGATGAGCAGTTCTTC. It encodes CASSTGGDEQFF.